This T cell receptor beta chain comes out of a study of beta chain features in type 1 diabetes. Findings and caveats of the study: Comparison showed that naive, central memory and Treg TCRB repertoires appeared more similar among patients than among healthy donors. Shortening that was moderate but significant affected the TCRB CDR3s of Type 1 diabetes patients in all four CD4+ subsets.

Only a few counts were recorded for this clone. What it recognizes is unknown. The same CDR3 arises from other DNA sequences in this sample as well. Once sorted, every population was more than 95% pure. V was shortened by 0 bases and J by 4 bases, with 7 bases between the two germline ends. The germline V gene encodes CDR1 GTSNPN and CDR2 SVGIG (reference sequence). The CDR3 extends over 13 amino acids. The study reverse transcribed the entire isolated RNA, so it sequenced expressed TCRB transcripts. About 3.9 million reads on average were seen across naive, central memory and regulatory T cell samples. This table comes from immunoSEQ multiplex PCR, and its TCRdb copy is limited to in-frame clones, with some not included. Among 600,000 or so clones listed, over 12% were seen once.

V is TRBV30 and J is TRBJ1-5; no firm D call. The TCR was taken from a man between 18 and 29 years old with type 1 diabetes. Material: naive CD4+ T cells from blood. The DNA of the CDR3 is TGTGCCTGGAGTGTCGAGGAGAATCAGCCCCAGCATTTT. Translating it yields CAWSVEENQPQHF.